Below, one T cell receptor (beta chain) is given with its context. J gave up 5 bases and V 4 bases, and 9 bases lay outside the gene matches. Germline V CDR1 and CDR2: SGHRS, YFSETQ. CDR3 length: 15 amino acids. This sample was included in a study of blood T cell repertoires in COVID-19. Assay: immunoSEQ multiplex PCR; the TCRdb copy retains only in-frame clones and omits some. The sample carries around 150,000 clones, about 90% recorded once. The rearrangement links TRBV5-1 to TRBJ1-2; 9 positions agree with TRBD1. The specimen sequenced was peripheral blood. The TCR originated in a young man with COVID-19, enrolled during active disease. Here the CDR3 reads CASSPNTGGGYGYTF. CDR3 DNA: TGCGCCAGCAGCCCCAACACAGGGGGCGGGTATGGCTACACCTTC.